Listed here are 31 T cell receptor beta chains from one sample, sequenced in a study of cytomegalovirus exposure and HLA in healthy donors. The PCR employed 60 Vbeta primers together with 13 Jbeta primers. Clones were read by immunoSEQ multiplex PCR, and TCRdb kept only the in-frame ones, dropping some. This table holds about 130,000 clones, around 72% found once. The sequenced sample consisted of PBMCs. These receptor sequences come from a human donor in good health.

The V and J genes are TRBV5-4 and TRBJ1-1; TRBD1 matches 8 bases. Germline V CDR1 and CDR2: SGHNT, YYREEE (reference sequence). CDR3 length: 13 amino acids. The J segment lost 4 bases and the V segment lost 4 bases, leaving 3 bases of the junction unmatched. The CDR3, as DNA: TGTGCCAGCAGCAAGGGACAGGCCACTGAAGCTTTCTTT. Encoded protein: CASSKGQATEAFF.

The V gene is TRBV5-6, the J gene TRBJ2-2; 13 nucleotides align to TRBD2. The V and J ends lost 4 bases and 5 bases, in that order; junction bases with no gene match: 5. Germline loops: CDR1 SGHDT, CDR2 YYEEEE. This CDR3 has 16 residues. CDR3 loop: CASSTGLAGFTGELFF. As DNA, the CDR3 is TGTGCCAGCAGCACGGGACTAGCGGGGTTTACCGGGGAGCTGTTTTTT. Supplemented by reference TRBV5-6 and TRBJ2-2, the full variable domain reads DAGVTQSPTHLIKTRGQQVTLRCSPKSGHDTVSWYQQALGQGPQFIFQYYEEEERQRGNFPDRFSGHQFPNYSSELNVNALLLGDSALYLCASSTGLAGFTGELFFGEGSRLTVL.

Written as DNA, the CDR3 is TGTGCCAGTAGTATAGAACGGCCCGGCGCGGTTGCGAACTATGGCTACACCTTC. Encoded protein: CASSIERPGAVANYGYTF. This chain connects TRBV19 to TRBJ1-2, with D uncertain. The V end was cut by 0 bases, the J end by 2 bases, with 19 bases between. The CDR3 length is 18 residues. Germline CDR1 reads LNHDA; CDR2 reads SQIVND (reference sequence).

The chain joins TRBV6-5 to TRBJ2-7, with 7 bases lining up with TRBD1. The CDR3 consists of 14 residues. V trimming: 5 bases; J trimming: 1 base; junction bases outside the gene matches: 5. Germline loops: CDR1 MNHEY, CDR2 SVGAGI. CDR3 residues: CASSHPGQSYEQYF. The CDR3 coding sequence is TGTGCCAGCAGTCATCCGGGACAGTCCTACGAGCAGTACTTC.

The chain couples TRBV10-3 to TRBJ1-2; TRBD1 matches 8 bases. The CDR3 covers 15 residues. The germline V gene encodes CDR1 ENHRY and CDR2 SYGVKD. With V trimmed by 0 bases and J by 5 bases, 5 bases remained unmatched. DNA for the CDR3: TGTGCCATCAGTGAGTCCGGGACAGGAGAGTATGGCTACACCTTC. Protein sequence: CAISESGTGEYGYTF.

In this sample, this clone turned up a few times. The chain joins TRBV27 to TRBJ2-5, with 8 positions matching TRBD1. The end of the DNA aligns better with TRBJ2-7, so the J call may be wrong. CDR3 size: 18 residues. Germline assignment: CDR1 MNHEY and CDR2 SMNVEV (reference sequence). The CDR3 coding sequence is TGTGCCAGCAGTTGCTCCTCTTTTGACAGGGGTTGTTACTACGAGCAGTACTTC. This translates into CASSCSSFDRGCYYEQYF.

The chain joins TRBV7-2 to TRBJ2-3, with a possible D match to TRBD1 (5 bases). This CDR3 spans 14 amino acids. Germline-derived CDR1 and CDR2 are SGHTA and FQGNSA. Deletions cut 3 bases from V and 6 bases from J, with 13 bases between. CDR3 DNA sequence: TGTGCCAGCAGCTTTGACAGTCCGCGGGATACGCAGTATTTT. Protein sequence: CASSFDSPRDTQYF.

This rearrangement joins TRBV6-6 to TRBJ2-7; 9 bases agree with TRBD1. Germline lookup yields CDR1 MNHNY and CDR2 SVGAGI (reference sequence). Losses at the gene ends were 2 bases for V and 3 bases for J; bases not matched to a gene: 5. The CDR3 runs 15 residues. The CDR3 spells CASSYTTGGSYEQYF. CDR3 bases: TGTGCCAGCAGTTACACGACAGGGGGGAGCTACGAGCAGTACTTC.

The chain combines TRBV6-5 with TRBJ2-1; no firm D call. CDR1 and CDR2 from the germline V gene are MNHEY and SVGAGI. Trimming took 7 bases from V and 5 from J, leaving 6 bases between them. CDR3 length equals 11 residues. The CDR3 DNA reads TGTGCCAGCACCCTTAACAATGAGCAGTTCTTC. Protein product: CASTLNNEQFF.

This rearrangement joins TRBV2 to TRBJ1-4, with D possibly being TRBD1 (6 bases). The CDR3 loop spans 16 amino acids. Trimming left V 2 bases short and J 5 bases short, with 15 bases between. CDR1 is SNHLY, CDR2 FYNNEI, per germline. The CDR3 sequence is CASSEPLDSKNEKLFF. CDR3 sequence (DNA): TGTGCCAGCAGTGAACCCCTGGACAGCAAAAATGAAAAACTGTTTTTT.

The chain recombines TRBV7-9 with TRBJ1-1; D remains ambiguous. This CDR3 has 13 residues. V dropped 1 base and J dropped 4 bases, with 7 bases sitting between them. Germline V gives CDR1 SEHNR, CDR2 FQNEAQ (reference sequence). The CDR3 nucleotides are TGTGCCAGCAGCTTAGACAGCCTCACTGAAGCTTTCTTT. Encoded protein: CASSLDSLTEAFF.

The chain carries TRBV19 and TRBJ1-2, with 8 bases that match TRBD1. Germline CDR1 reads LNHDA; CDR2 reads SQIVND (reference sequence). V shed 6 bases, J shed 8 bases, and the junction held 5 bases outside the gene matches. CDR3 size: 12 residues. For the CDR3, the DNA is TGTGCCAGTAGGGGACAGGACCGCGGCTACACCTTC. Amino acid sequence: CASRGQDRGYTF.

The chain joins TRBV28 to TRBJ1-4; unclear D gene. The CDR3 is made up of 11 amino acids. The V end was cut by 11 bases, the J end by 8 bases, with 12 bases between. Germline CDR1 is MDHEN and CDR2 is SYDVKM. The CDR3 coding sequence is TGTGCCTCACAAACACCCGAAAAACTGTTTTTT. Translating gives CASQTPEKLFF.

V usage is TRBV5-1 and J usage is TRBJ2-2, with a possible D match to TRBD2 (7 bases). The CDR3 extends over 14 amino acids. Germline V gene lookup returns CDR1 SGHRS and CDR2 YFSETQ. With 7 bases removed from V and 7 bases from J, the gap between germline ends came to 17 bases. CDR3 amino acids: CASSRGGYGGELFF. CDR3 nucleotide sequence: TGCGCCAGCTCCAGGGGAGGGTACGGCGGGGAGCTGTTTTTT.

This clone has only a few counts. The V gene is TRBV5-4, the J gene TRBJ2-1; 7 bases line up with TRBD1. V lost 3 bases to trimming and J lost 0 bases; unmatched junction nucleotides: 6. CDR3 size: 16 residues. Germline CDR1 SGHNT, CDR2 YYREEE (reference sequence). This chain's CDR3 is CASSSGQPSSYNEQFF. The CDR3, as DNA: TGTGCCAGCAGCTCGGGACAGCCAAGCTCCTACAATGAGCAGTTCTTC.

V and J are TRBV27 and TRBJ2-7, with a possible D match to TRBD1 (6 bases). Per the germline V gene, CDR1 is MNHEY and CDR2 is SMNVEV (reference sequence). Between the trimmed V and J ends, which lost 3 bases and 0 bases, there was a span of 12 bases. The CDR3 has 15 amino acids. In DNA, the CDR3 is TGTGCCAGCAGTTTCGGACAGTTAGGCTCCTACGAGCAGTACTTC. Its translation: CASSFGQLGSYEQYF.

This clone was picked up one time. This chain uses TRBV13 with TRBJ1-1; 8 nucleotides align to TRBD1. The CDR3 extends over 19 amino acids. With 5 bases clipped from V and 3 bases from J, the junction kept 20 bases outside the gene matches. Germline lookup yields CDR1 PRHDT and CDR2 FYEKMQ (reference sequence). The CDR3 sequence is CASSTPDRAIADLDTEAFF. The CDR3 DNA follows: TGTGCCAGCAGCACGCCGGACAGGGCGATTGCAGATCTGGACACTGAAGCTTTCTTT.

In this sample, this clone turned up a few times. The gene calls are TRBV18 and TRBJ2-1, with 7 positions matching TRBD2. V trimming: 3 bases; J trimming: 8 bases; junction bases outside the gene matches: 4. Looked up from germline, CDR1 is KGHSH and CDR2 is LQKENI. The CDR3 length is 13 residues. Here the CDR3 reads CASSPPGGDEQFF. DNA for the CDR3: TGTGCCAGCTCACCGCCTGGGGGGGATGAGCAGTTCTTC.

In this sample, this clone turned up a few times. The chain has TRBV7-6 and TRBJ2-1; 11 bases are a match to TRBD2. In germline, CDR1 is SGHVS, CDR2 FNYEAQ. V shed 1 base, J shed 2 bases, and the junction held 10 bases outside the gene matches. This CDR3 comprises 19 residues. For the CDR3, the DNA is TGTGCCAGCAGCTTAGGACTAGCGGGACCCTCCCTCGCCTACAATGAGCAGTTCTTC. Translation: CASSLGLAGPSLAYNEQFF.

A word on this clone: At one end the junction does not follow the germline gene, possibly because of a read error. This rearrangement joins TRBV7-9 to TRBJ1-2; D call uncertain. Germline CDR1 reads SEHNR; CDR2 reads FQNEAQ (reference sequence). The CDR3 totals 14 residues. This CDR3 reads CSSSLAMAVEGYTF. The DNA for the CDR3 is TGTTCCAGCAGCTTAGCTATGGCGGTAGAAGGCTACACCTTC.

The CDR3 DNA reads as TGTGCCAGCAGCCGCCCGGGACAGGGGTTCCAAGAGACCCAGTACTTC. As protein: CASSRPGQGFQETQYF. This chain uses TRBV7-2 with TRBJ2-5, with 10 positions matching TRBD1. CDR3 length: 16 residues. Germline assignment: CDR1 SGHTA and CDR2 FQGNSA. V was clipped by 5 bases and J by 1 base; unmatched bases: 7.

The rearrangement joins TRBV2 to TRBJ1-2; no reliable D call. V dropped 3 bases and J dropped 4 bases, with 12 bases sitting between them. This CDR3 comprises 14 residues. Germline CDR1 and CDR2: SNHLY and FYNNEI. CDR3 nucleotides: TGTGCCAGCAGTGACCGGGGAGACTCCTATGGCTACACCTTC. Its translation: CASSDRGDSYGYTF. The whole variable domain, remainder taken from reference TRBV2 and TRBJ1-2, is EPEVTQTPSHQVTQMGQEVILRCVPISNHLYFYWYRQILGQKVEFLVSFYNNEISEKSEIFDDQFSVERPDGSNFTLKIRSTKLEDSAMYFCASSDRGDSYGYTFGSGTRLTVV.

V and J are TRBV6-1 and TRBJ2-5; TRBD2 aligns across 7 bases. There are 14 residues in the CDR3. V shed 6 bases, J shed 2 bases, and the junction held 6 bases outside the gene matches. Germline-derived CDR1 and CDR2 are MNHNS and SASEGT. The CDR3 is CASRAGLIQETQYF. The CDR3, as DNA: TGTGCCAGCAGAGCGGGACTTATACAAGAGACCCAGTACTTC.

The V call is TRBV11-3, the J call TRBJ2-5, with TRBD2 identical over 7 bases. V shed 5 bases, J shed 4 bases, and the junction held 10 bases outside the gene matches. Germline CDR1 reads SGHNT; CDR2 reads YENEEA. The CDR3 is 15 amino acids. CDR3 DNA sequence: TGTGCCAGCAGCCCCGGGACTAATATCGTAGAGACCCAGTACTTC. This gives the protein CASSPGTNIVETQYF.

The J gene is TRBJ1-1, the V gene TRBV19; 9 nucleotides agree with TRBD1. The CDR3 runs 15 residues. Germline V lookup: CDR1 LNHDA, CDR2 SQIVND (reference sequence). Germline trimming cut 3 bases from V and 6 bases from J; bases unmatched to any gene: 8. The CDR3 reads CASSIRTGVAAEAFF. DNA for the CDR3: TGTGCCAGTAGTATCCGGACAGGGGTGGCTGCTGAAGCTTTCTTT.

The chain recombines TRBV2 with TRBJ2-5, with TRBD2 as a possible D gene (6 bases). CDR3 length: 14 residues. V was pared by 7 bases and J by 1 base, with 13 bases between. Germline V lookup: CDR1 SNHLY, CDR2 FYNNEI. CDR3 nucleotides: TGTGCCAGCAACGCGGGGACTTTCCAAGAGACCCAGTACTTC. Its translation: CASNAGTFQETQYF.

The V gene is TRBV28, the J gene TRBJ2-2; D may be TRBD2 (6 bases). Trimming took off 3 bases at V and 7 bases at J, with 18 bases between the two ends. CDR3 size: 16 residues. Germline V gene lookup returns CDR1 MDHEN and CDR2 SYDVKM. The CDR3 here is CASSFLGAGYIGELFF. For the CDR3, the DNA is TGTGCCAGCAGTTTTCTCGGGGCGGGGTACATCGGGGAGCTGTTTTTT.

CDR3: CASSFLAGTDTQYF. The CDR3 bases are TGTGCCAGCAGTTTCCTGGCAGGCACAGATACGCAGTATTTT. The chain combines TRBV28 with TRBJ2-3; D remains unclear. V was trimmed by 3 bases and J by 1 base, leaving 8 bases between them. The CDR3 runs to 14 residues. The germline gives CDR1 MDHEN, CDR2 SYDVKM. Variable domain in full (rest from reference TRBV28 and TRBJ2-3): DVKVTQSSRYLVKRTGEKVFLECVQDMDHENMFWYRQDPGLGLRLIYFSYDVKMKEKGDIPEGYSVSREKKERFSLILESASTNQTSMYLCASSFLAGTDTQYFGPGTRLTVL.

The chain is built from TRBV28 and TRBJ1-6; 7 bases agree with TRBD1. The CDR3 length is 15 residues. J gave up 7 bases and V 5 bases, and 8 bases lay outside the gene matches. Germline CDR1 is MDHEN and CDR2 is SYDVKM. CDR3 sequence: CASSTPKGANSPLHF. The CDR3 nucleotides read TGTGCCAGCAGTACCCCTAAGGGGGCGAATTCACCCCTCCACTTT.

On this clone: At one end, the junction sequence differs from germline, possibly due to a read error. This chain connects TRBV7-9 to TRBJ1-1; D is possibly TRBD1 (5 bases). This CDR3 spans 17 amino acids. Looked up from germline, CDR1 is SEHNR and CDR2 is FQNEAQ (reference sequence). CDR3 bases: TGTTCCAGCAGCTTAGCCGGCGCGGGGGGGGACCTGGGTGAAGCTTTCTTT. Protein sequence: CSSSLAGAGGDLGEAFF.

This clone appeared a few times. The rearrangement links TRBV6-5 to TRBJ1-1; D not resolved. Germline V gene sequence: CDR1 MNHEY, CDR2 SVGAGI. V lost 11 bases and J 5 bases, leaving 18 bases between the germline ends. This CDR3 is 13 amino acids long. CDR3 sequence: CASDQRVRTEAFF. CDR3 nucleotide sequence: TGTGCCTCGGACCAGAGGGTTCGTACTGAAGCTTTCTTT.